Each of the 6 T cell receptor beta chains below was sequenced from the same sample in a study of OX40 agonist ivuxolimab in advanced cancers. Libraries were made using the immunoSEQ multiplex PCR assay. This is the immuneACCESS table as TCRdb keeps it, with only in-frame sequences that have V and J called. A part of the clones is gone; compared with another copy, unresolved V genes explain less than half, and the rest is unexplained. The sample profile shows roughly 50,000 clones; roughly nine tenths of them were found once. The top ten clones comprise over 10% of the sample. Sequenced material: CD4+ or CD8+ T cells sorted from blood, taken in a trial of the OX40 agonist ivuxolimab. These receptors all come from an adult with an advanced solid tumor such as melanoma, head and neck, liver or kidney cancer.

This clone has just one count. The chain joins TRBV13 to TRBJ2-7; D unclear. From germline, CDR1 is PRHDT and CDR2 FYEKMQ (reference sequence). CDR3 length: 15 amino acids. V lost 0 bases and J lost 4, with 13 bases in between. The CDR3 loop reads CASSLGPSRLYEQYF. The CDR3 DNA sequence: TGTGCCAGCAGCTTAGGCCCTAGTAGGTTGTACGAGCAGTACTTC.

V usage is TRBV18 and J usage is TRBJ2-7; TRBD1 agrees at 11 bases. This CDR3 comprises 13 residues. The germline V gene has CDR1 KGHSH and CDR2 LQKENI. The V and J ends lost 4 bases and 4 bases, in that order; junction bases with no gene match: 0. The CDR3 here is CASSRDRGYEQYF. DNA of the CDR3: TGTGCCAGCTCACGGGACAGGGGGTACGAGCAGTACTTC.

V and J are TRBV28 and TRBJ1-2, with 9 bases fitting TRBD1. The germline gives CDR1 MDHEN, CDR2 SYDVKM. CDR3 length: 14 amino acids. Unmatched junction bases numbered 7, after V lost 7 bases and J lost 4 bases. The CDR3 sequence: CASNTPGQGYGYTF. The CDR3 coding sequence is TGTGCCAGCAATACCCCGGGACAGGGCTATGGCTACACCTTC.

This chain connects TRBV5-1 to TRBJ2-1; possibly TRBD1 or TRBD2 for D (5 bases each). The CDR3 has 15 residues. Germline V gene data show CDR1 as SGHRS and CDR2 as YFSETQ. V gave up 0 bases and J gave up 5 bases, with 12 bases separating them. CDR3 in amino acids: CASSLDGGTHNEQFF. The DNA for the CDR3 is TGCGCCAGCAGCTTGGATGGGGGAACGCACAATGAGCAGTTCTTC.

This chain connects TRBV6-6 to TRBJ2-7, with D unresolved. CDR1 and CDR2 (germline): MNHNY, SVGAGI (reference sequence). CDR3 length: 16 amino acids. Trimming took 0 bases from V and 4 from J, leaving 16 bases between them. The DNA for the CDR3 is TGTGCCAGCAGTTACTCGAGGAGCGCGGTTCTATACGAGCAGTACTTC. Protein product: CASSYSRSAVLYEQYF.

The chain is built from TRBV18 and TRBJ2-7, with 11 bases matching TRBD1. CDR3 length: 17 residues. Germline V gene lookup returns CDR1 KGHSH and CDR2 LQKENI. Trimming removed 3 bases from V and 5 bases from J; junction bases left unmatched: 12. The CDR3 sequence is CASSPRRTGTGGNEQYF. CDR3 sequence (DNA): TGTGCCAGCTCACCCCGCCGAACCGGGACAGGGGGTAACGAGCAGTACTTC.